These 21 T cell receptor beta chains were sequenced from one sample in a study of T cell repertoires in cytomegalovirus infection. Their antigens are not known. TCRdb recomputed calls from the reads with MiXCR, one row per CDR3 protein. The repertoire holds approximately 310,000 distinct CDR3 sequences, with just under 25% as singletons. Sequencing used cultured PBMCs, obtained from culture after CMV antigen stimulation. These receptors all stem from a human donor in good health (CMV status not recorded). Some clones in this sample may be carry-over from other donors' samples.

The V and J genes are TRBV7-2 and TRBJ2-3; 7 positions match TRBD1. The V and J ends lost 5 bases and 3 bases, in that order; junction bases with no gene match: 8. The CDR3 has 15 residues. Germline loops: CDR1 SGHTA, CDR2 FQGNSA. The CDR3 nucleotides are TGTGCCAGCAGCCCGGGACAGAGCGAAACAGATACGCAGTATTTT. Protein sequence: CASSPGQSETDTQYF.

This clonotype showed up just a few times. Sequence at one end of the junction differs from germline and may be a read error. This chain uses TRBV7-9 with TRBJ2-1; the D gene is possibly TRBD1 (6 bases). CDR3 length: 17 residues. Germline-derived CDR1 and CDR2 are SEHNR and FQNEAQ (reference sequence). CDR3 sequence: CASSGDNPGAPYNEQFF. CDR3 in DNA: TGTGCCAGCAGCGGCGATAACCCAGGGGCCCCCTACAATGAGCAGTTCTTT.

This clonotype is medium-sized in the sample. This chain connects TRBV7-2 to TRBJ1-1; D remains unclear. The germline V and J ends were trimmed by 4 bases and 5 bases, with 14 bases remaining between them. CDR3 length: 14 residues. Germline lookup yields CDR1 SGHTA and CDR2 FQGNSA. CDR3 bases: TGTGCCAGCAGCTCAGGACGGGGAGGAACTGAAGCTTTCTTT. This gives the protein CASSSGRGGTEAFF.

This clonotype has just a few counts. The V call is TRBV7-8, the J call TRBJ2-1; TRBD2 matches at 11 bases. Germline CDR1 is SGHVS and CDR2 is FQNEAQ. The CDR3 runs 17 residues. V lost 5 bases, J lost 4 bases, and 10 bases stayed unmatched. This chain's CDR3 is CASSPSATSGKYNEQFF. Here the CDR3 DNA reads TGTGCCAGCAGCCCCTCTGCGACTAGCGGGAAGTACAATGAGCAGTTCTTC.

Regarding this clonotype: A much larger clone lies a single base off, so this may be a read error. The CDR3 DNA sequence: TGTGCCAGCAGCTTTGGCGTGGGAACTTCTGAGGAGCAGTACTTC. Protein sequence: CASSFGVGTSEEQYF. This sequence joins TRBV7-2 and TRBJ2-7; D gene uncertain. The CDR3 length is 15 residues. Per germline, CDR1 SGHTA and CDR2 FQGNSA. The V and J ends lost 3 bases and 7 bases respectively, with 19 bases between them.

This clonotype was observed a handful of times. V and J are TRBV6-5 and TRBJ1-1; D unresolved. CDR1 is MNHEY and CDR2 is SVGAGI in the germline V gene. The CDR3 has 13 residues. V gave up 5 bases and J gave up 10 bases, with 17 bases separating them. Here the CDR3 reads CASSPDTELRAFF. For the CDR3, the DNA is TGTGCCAGCAGTCCAGACACCGAGCTTAGAGCTTTCTTT.

The genes are TRBV9 and TRBJ1-1; D is unresolved. CDR1 and CDR2 (germline): SGDLS, YYNGEE. Trimming removed 0 bases from V and 0 bases from J, with 6 bases in between. This CDR3 region has 14 residues. CDR3 protein: CASSVAPVNTEAFF. CDR3 in DNA: TGTGCCAGCAGCGTAGCTCCGGTGAACACTGAAGCTTTCTTT.

This clonotype was detected many times. The chain carries TRBV7-2 and TRBJ2-7; 13 nucleotides align to TRBD2. Germline V gene lookup returns CDR1 SGHTA and CDR2 FQGNSA. The CDR3 is made up of 15 amino acids. The J segment lost 3 bases and the V segment lost 8 bases, leaving 7 bases of the junction unmatched. The CDR3, as DNA: TGTGCCAGCGGGACTAGCGGGAACTCTCACTACGAGCAGTACTTC. This codes for CASGTSGNSHYEQYF. Using reference TRBV7-2 and TRBJ2-7 for the parts outside the CDR3, the full variable domain is GAGVSQSPSNKVTEKGKDVELRCDPISGHTALYWYRQSLGQGLEFLIYFQGNSAPDKSGLPSDRFSAERTGGSVSTLTIQRTQQEDSAVYLCASGTSGNSHYEQYFGPGTRLTVT.

The table lists this clonotype with a few counts. The gene calls are TRBV5-5 and TRBJ2-7; 13 positions agree with TRBD2. CDR1 is SGHKS, CDR2 YYEKEE, per germline (reference sequence). The V gene end was trimmed by 0 bases and the J gene end by 2 bases; junction bases not matched to a gene: 8. The CDR3 runs to 18 residues. The CDR3 loop is CASSLASGTSGTAYEQYV. In DNA, the CDR3 is TGTGCCAGCAGCTTGGCCTCTGGGACTAGCGGGACCGCCTACGAGCAGTACGTC.

The chain has TRBV11-2 and TRBJ2-3; the match to TRBD2 covers 14 bases. CDR1 is SGHAT and CDR2 is FQNNGV in the germline V gene. This CDR3 is built from 17 residues. V was pared by 3 bases and J by 2 bases, with 4 bases of the junction left unmatched. The CDR3 region has the DNA TGTGCCAGCAGCTTCCCGGGACTAGCGGGAGTCACAGATACGCAGTATTTT. Encoded protein: CASSFPGLAGVTDTQYF.

The chain has TRBV6-1 and TRBJ2-7; 10 bases match TRBD1. The trim removed 2 bases at V and 6 bases at J, leaving 4 bases unmatched. The CDR3 length is 14 residues. Germline CDR1 is MNHNS and CDR2 is SASEGT. The chain's CDR3 is CASSELGTGAEQYV. The CDR3 DNA reads TGTGCCAGCAGTGAATTGGGGACAGGGGCCGAGCAGTACGTC.

This clonotype was picked up a small number of times. This chain links TRBV7-6 with TRBJ2-7, with D unresolved. This CDR3 has 13 residues. Deletions cut 5 bases from V and 3 bases from J, with 11 bases between. The germline gives CDR1 SGHVS, CDR2 FNYEAQ. The DNA of the CDR3 is TGTGCCAGCAGCGAAGCCGGAATCTACGAGCAGTACTTC. Its translation: CASSEAGIYEQYF.

The genes are TRBV6-1 and TRBJ2-2, with D perhaps TRBD1 (6 bases). The length of the CDR3 is 15 residues. The germline V gene encodes CDR1 MNHNS and CDR2 SASEGT. Trimming pared 5 bases from V and 0 bases from J, leaving 10 bases between. The CDR3 sequence: CASSIRTANTGELFF. CDR3 coding DNA: TGTGCCAGCAGTATTCGGACAGCGAACACCGGGGAGCTGTTTTTT.

This clonotype was seen a handful of times. The rearrangement links TRBV24-1 to TRBJ2-2; D not certain. Trimming took off 6 bases at V and 0 bases at J, with 13 bases between the two ends. The CDR3 runs to 16 residues. In germline, CDR1 is KGHDR, CDR2 SFDVKD. For the CDR3, the DNA is TGTGCCACCAGTTCAAGGGCAGCTTCGAACACCGGGGAGCTGTTTTTT. Translating it yields CATSSRAASNTGELFF.

The chain has TRBV4-3 and TRBJ2-6, with D possibly matching TRBD2 (5 bases). The CDR3 loop spans 19 amino acids. Trimming took off 4 bases at V and 0 bases at J, with 19 bases between the two ends. CDR1 is LGHNA, CDR2 YSLEER, per germline. CDR3 sequence (DNA): TGCGCCAGCAGCCCCAAGTGGGCGGGCCTCCTCTCTGGGGCCAACGTCCTGACTTTC. This sequence encodes CASSPKWAGLLSGANVLTF.

This chain links TRBV5-5 with TRBJ2-3, with a possible D match to TRBD2 (5 bases). This CDR3 has 15 residues. Germline CDR1 SGHKS, CDR2 YYEKEE (reference sequence). Trimming cost V 1 base and J 3 bases, with 12 bases left between them. The CDR3 protein is CASSLPLTRTDTQYF. The CDR3, as DNA: TGTGCCAGCAGCTTGCCGCTTACTAGGACAGATACGCAGTATTTT.

This clonotype turned up a few times. This chain uses TRBV2 with TRBJ2-5; D unresolved. Looked up from germline, CDR1 is SNHLY and CDR2 is FYNNEI. There are 10 residues in the CDR3. The V gene lost 8 bases and the J gene lost 1 base, with 2 bases spanning the gap. The CDR3 DNA sequence: TGTGCCAGCCTCCAAGAGACCCAGTACTTC. Protein: CASLQETQYF. Looking up the rest from reference TRBV2 and TRBJ2-5 gives the full variable domain: EPEVTQTPSHQVTQMGQEVILRCVPISNHLYFYWYRQILGQKVEFLVSFYNNEISEKSEIFDDQFSVERPDGSNFTLKIRSTKLEDSAMYFCASLQETQYFGPGTRLLVL.

J is TRBJ2-7 and V is TRBV6-5; no clear D. Trimming stripped 0 bases from V and 3 bases from J, with 9 bases between. The CDR3 has 14 amino acids. The V gene's germline CDR1 is MNHEY and CDR2 SVGAGI. The CDR3 spells CASSYSSSYYEQYF. DNA of the CDR3: TGTGCCAGCAGTTACTCGAGTTCTTACTACGAGCAGTACTTC.

CDR3 region: CASSQISHSGANVLTF. DNA for the CDR3: TGCGCCAGCAGCCAAATCTCCCACTCTGGGGCCAACGTCCTGACTTTC. The genes are TRBV4-3 and TRBJ2-6; D remains ambiguous. The V gene's germline CDR1 is LGHNA and CDR2 YSLEER. The germline V and J ends were trimmed by 2 bases and 0 bases, with 8 bases remaining between them. CDR3 length: 16 residues.

This clonotype was detected only a few times. The rearrangement uses TRBV19 and TRBJ2-1; D is unresolved. CDR1 is LNHDA, CDR2 SQIVND, per germline (reference sequence). The CDR3 has 13 amino acids. Trimming cost V 4 bases and J 2 bases, with 6 bases left between them. The CDR3 region is CASSKQTYNEQFF. The DNA for the CDR3 is TGTGCCAGTAGTAAACAGACCTACAATGAGCAGTTCTTC.

The chain has TRBV6-6 and TRBJ2-6; 7 bases are a match to TRBD1. Germline lookup yields CDR1 MNHNY and CDR2 SVGAGI (reference sequence). The CDR3 runs to 15 residues. Losses at the gene ends were 6 bases for V and 6 bases for J; bases not matched to a gene: 8. CDR3 amino acids: CASSDKDRLANVLTF. The CDR3 DNA sequence: TGTGCCAGCAGCGATAAGGACAGGTTGGCCAACGTCCTGACTTTC.